This TCR beta chain stems from a study of CD8+CD57+ T cells in acquired aplastic anemia (dated by TCRdb to 2017 to 2018). At the level of the whole study: On average, sorted CD4+ and CD8+ cells yielded 3.2 ug of extracted DNA, with a range of roughly 0.18 to 30 ug. CD8+CD57+ expansion was defined as a frequency above the mean frequency observed in healthy subjects. The study at large found these results: Between patients and healthy controls, no significant difference in CD8+ Simpson's diversity was found (P=0.060). Twenty-nine CD8+ CDR3 sequences were shared between patients and controls but appeared highly expressed in patients and within their immunodominant clones.

Genomic DNA was used as template for profiling of TCR beta VDJ combinations and CDR3 sequences. An Illumina HiSeq 2000 was the platform used for TCR repertoire sequencing. On the authors' methods: TRBV/TRBJ rearrangement plots, CDR3 size and DJ length profiles, and Simpson's diversity index were used to evaluate the repertoires. Whichever DNA sequence was most abundant in the deep sequencing data was defined as the immunodominant clone. CDR3 amino acid sequences were checked for sharing between subjects and were compared against published repertoires and the VDJdb database. The raw public data were reprocessed by TCRdb itself: fastp quality trimming at Q25, MiXCR clonotype calling, in-frame beta chains only. Here each entry gathers all rows of one CDR3 protein and keeps the most common genes and DNA. TCRdb's processing, not the study's, gives the V and J calls here. The sample has about 160,000 distinct CDR3 sequences on record, around 52% of them singletons. The biggest ten clones account for under 35% of the sample.

Note on this clonotype: The target of this receptor is not known. No much larger clone is present one base from it, and per-base qualities are unavailable.

Flow cytometry had shown CD8+CD57+ cell expansion in the patients selected for sequencing. Every patient had severe acquired aplastic anemia, diagnosed using the International Study of Aplastic Anemia and Agranulocytosis and Camitta criteria. No therapy had been received by the patients at the time of blood sampling. TCR repertoires of sorted CD4+ and CD8+ blood T cells from severe aplastic anemia patients and healthy subjects were deep-sequenced in the study. In the USA, patient enrollment took place under clinicaltrials.gov protocols 00001620, 01623167, 00001397, 00071045, 00081523 and 00961064. Ficoll-Paque density gradient centrifugation was used to isolate peripheral blood mononuclear cells. CD4+ and CD8+ T cells were sorted by FACS or magnetic beads before DNA extraction. The trim is 2 bases for V and 3 bases for J, with a gap of 8 bases between the germline ends. The CDR3, cysteine through phenylalanine, is 13 amino acids long. Only the CDR3 DNA is retained, 39 bases long and in frame from the first base. Looking up the germline V gene yields CDR1 SGHTA and CDR2 FQGTGA.

Specimen: sorted CD4+, CD8+, or CD8+CD57+ T cells (not recorded which) from PBMCs. This sequence was found in a human donor with aplastic anemia. The chain joins TRBV7-3 to TRBJ2-7, and perhaps TRBD2 as D gene, on 6 matching bases. The CDR3 region reads CASSLAGNYEQYF. The nucleotide sequence is TGTGCCAGCAGCTTAGCGGGAAACTACGAGCAGTACTTC.